This T cell receptor beta chain was documented in a study of early T cells in non-severe SARS-CoV-2 infection. Study-level information: The authors sequenced bulk RNA from unsorted whole blood, leaving chains unpaired. Whole-study results and caveats: The study's VDJdb matching favored anti-spike CD8 responses and missed private and CD4 specificities.

For this clonotype: Its antigen is as yet unknown.

Attached unique molecular identifiers marked individual cDNA molecules. TCRdb ran MiXCR on the 5' RACE reads and lists one entry per CDR3 protein. This table holds 75,000 to 80,000 distinct CDR3 sequences, about 11% found once. The V end was cut by 4 bases, the J end by 8 bases, with 16 bases between. The CDR3 totals 14 residues. Germline V CDR1 and CDR2: MNHEY, SMNVEV (reference sequence). The chain employs TRBV27 and TRBJ2-3; no clear D. Sequenced here: whole blood, sampled at baseline. This TCR was recovered from an adult who was a healthcare worker with PCR-confirmed SARS-CoV-2 infection or an uninfected control (not recorded which). This CDR3 is CASSSTASPRTQYF. CDR3 DNA sequence: TGTGCCAGCAGTTCAACGGCCAGCCCCCGTACGCAGTATTTT.